The 32 T cell receptor beta chains presented below share a single source sample, sequenced in a study of CD8 T cells in ankylosing spondylitis. TCRdb analysed the 5' RACE reads with MiXCR anew, one entry per CDR3 protein. The sample yields roughly 470,000 distinct CDR3 sequences, 25% to 30% seen once. Their antigens are not known. Study findings and constraints: Characteristic, it appeared, of ankylosing spondylitis blood was a TCR beta motif of seven or eight highly homologous variants.

Sequencing input: blood, either unsorted or a sorted T cell fraction (not recorded which). These receptors were obtained from a male donor with ankylosing spondylitis.

V gene TRBV20-1 combines with J gene TRBJ2-2; tentatively, D is TRBD1 (6 bases). V was trimmed by 2 bases and J by 5 bases, leaving 9 bases between them. Germline V lookup: CDR1 DFQATT, CDR2 SNEGSKA (reference sequence). The CDR3 runs 13 residues. The CDR3 nucleotides read TGCAGTGCTAGACAGGGACAAACCGGGGAGCTGTTTTTT. This codes for CSARQGQTGELFF.

This clonotype was picked up one time. The rearrangement joins TRBV5-1 to TRBJ2-3, with 10 nucleotides matching TRBD2. The CDR3 runs to 15 residues. Germline CDR1 and CDR2: SGHRS and YFSETQ. The J segment lost 4 bases and the V segment lost 2 bases, leaving 4 bases of the junction unmatched. The CDR3 DNA is TGCGCCAGCAGCTTAGGAGCGGGAGGGCCAGATACGCAGTATTTT. Its protein is CASSLGAGGPDTQYF.

The chain carries TRBV10-3 and TRBJ2-5, with D perhaps matching TRBD1 or TRBD2 (5 bases each). The CDR3 runs 14 residues. V dropped 6 bases and J dropped 0 bases, with 11 bases sitting between them. Per the germline V gene, CDR1 is ENHRY and CDR2 is SYGVKD. CDR3 nucleotides: TGTGCCATCAGCGAGGGACGGAACCAAGAGACCCAGTACTTC. Its protein is CAISEGRNQETQYF.

To note about this clonotype: The junction shows a germline mismatch at one end, possibly a read error. The chain combines TRBV19 with TRBJ2-1; D not resolved. Germline V lookup: CDR1 LNHDA, CDR2 SQIVND (reference sequence). The CDR3 runs 12 residues. CDR3 in DNA: TGTGCCAGTAGGATAGGGAACAATGAGCAGTTCTTC. Amino acids: CASRIGNNEQFF.

The V and J genes are TRBV4-2 and TRBJ2-3; the D gene could be TRBD1 or TRBD2 (6 bases each). This CDR3 is 15 amino acids long. Germline CDR1 LGHNA, CDR2 YNFKEQ. V lost 0 bases, J lost 2 bases, and 9 bases lay in between. CDR3 sequence: CASSQEGGLTDTQYF. The DNA of the CDR3 is TGTGCCAGCAGCCAAGAAGGGGGACTCACAGATACGCAGTATTTT.

The chain combines TRBV7-2 with TRBJ1-5; D gene uncertain. The CDR3 spans 15 residues. CDR1 and CDR2 from the germline V gene are SGHTA and FQGNSA. With 7 bases removed from V and 0 bases from J, the gap between germline ends came to 13 bases. This CDR3 reads CASTKSGVSNQPQHF. CDR3 DNA sequence: TGTGCCAGCACCAAGAGCGGGGTTAGCAATCAGCCCCAGCATTTT.

There are a few counts of this clonotype. CDR3 nucleotide sequence: TGTGCCACCAGTGATTTGGGCGGGACCTCCTACAATGAGCAGTTCTTC. This codes for CATSDLGGTSYNEQFF. The chain uses TRBV24-1 and TRBJ2-1, with D maybe TRBD2 (6 bases). CDR3 length: 16 residues. Germline lookup yields CDR1 KGHDR and CDR2 SFDVKD. V dropped 0 bases and J dropped 0 bases, with 8 bases sitting between them.

Only a few counts were recorded for this clonotype. The rearrangement joins TRBV5-1 to TRBJ1-1, with D unresolved. The CDR3 extends over 14 amino acids. The V gene lost 1 base and the J gene lost 1 base, with 8 bases spanning the gap. From germline, CDR1 is SGHRS and CDR2 YFSETQ. CDR3 protein: CASSLTPGNTEAFF. The CDR3 region has the DNA TGCGCCAGCAGCTTGACACCGGGGAACACTGAAGCTTTCTTT.

The chain uses TRBV24-1 and TRBJ2-1, with 8 bases that match TRBD1. The CDR3 is 18 residues long. CDR1 is KGHDR, CDR2 SFDVKD, per germline. V trimming: 4 bases; J trimming: 2 bases; junction bases outside the gene matches: 12. The CDR3 loop reads CATSDPTATGETYNEQFF. CDR3 sequence (DNA): TGTGCCACCAGTGACCCTACCGCGACAGGGGAGACCTACAATGAGCAGTTCTTC.

This clonotype was found many times. The chain employs TRBV5-1 and TRBJ1-5; D perhaps matches TRBD1 (5 bases). Trimming took 0 bases from V and 4 from J, leaving 11 bases between them. Germline lookup yields CDR1 SGHRS and CDR2 YFSETQ. CDR3 length: 15 amino acids. CDR3 sequence reads: CASSLAGQDNQPQHF. CDR3 DNA sequence: TGCGCCAGCAGCTTGGCGGGGCAGGATAATCAGCCCCAGCATTTT.

This chain joins TRBV7-9 and TRBJ2-1; 12 bases agree with TRBD2. V lost 3 bases to trimming and J lost 0 bases; unmatched junction nucleotides: 3. In germline, CDR1 is SEHNR, CDR2 FQNEAQ (reference sequence). This CDR3 region has 17 residues. The CDR3 DNA reads as TGTGCCAGCAGCTTGACTAGCGGGAGTTTCTCCTACAATGAGCAGTTCTTC. This codes for CASSLTSGSFSYNEQFF.

This clonotype came up a few times. The chain carries TRBV5-1 and TRBJ1-6; tentative D call: TRBD1 (5 bases). The CDR3 is 15 amino acids. The V end was cut by 5 bases, the J end by 0 bases, with 9 bases between. Germline CDR1 reads SGHRS; CDR2 reads YFSETQ. The CDR3 DNA reads as TGCGCCAGCAGACAAGACAGCTCCTATAATTCACCCCTCCACTTT. Its translation is CASRQDSSYNSPLHF. Filled out from reference TRBV5-1 and TRBJ1-6, the complete variable domain reads KAGVTQTPRYLIKTRGQQVTLSCSPISGHRSVSWYQQTPGQGLQFLFEYFSETQRNKGNFPGRFSGRQFSNSRSEMNVSTLELGDSALYLCASRQDSSYNSPLHFGNGTRLTVT.

J is TRBJ2-7 and V is TRBV5-1; D possibly uses TRBD1 or TRBD2 (6 bases each). The CDR3 runs 11 residues. V lost 3 bases and J lost 9, with 10 bases in between. From germline, CDR1 is SGHRS and CDR2 YFSETQ. The CDR3 sequence is CASSSGGGQYV. CDR3 in DNA: TGCGCCAGCAGCTCCGGGGGCGGGCAGTACGTC.

The genes are TRBV20-1 and TRBJ2-3; D may be TRBD2 (6 bases). Trimming took off 5 bases at V and 7 bases at J, with 13 bases between the two ends. CDR1 DFQATT and CDR2 SNEGSKA come from the germline V gene (reference sequence). This CDR3 is built from 12 residues. CDR3 sequence (DNA): TGCAGTGCTCTAGGAGGGCCTCATACGCAGTATTTT. It translates to CSALGGPHTQYF.

This clonotype was counted between two and nine times. The rearrangement links TRBV24-1 to TRBJ2-3, with TRBD2 matching 10 bases. Germline V lookup: CDR1 KGHDR, CDR2 SFDVKD. CDR3 size: 16 residues. V gave up 9 bases and J gave up 0 bases; unmatched junction bases: 8. Here the CDR3 DNA reads TGTGCCACCGCGAAGCTAGCGGGAGTTAGCACAGATACGCAGTATTTT. Its translation is CATAKLAGVSTDTQYF.

The table lists this clonotype with a few counts. This rearrangement joins TRBV6-1 to TRBJ2-1, with 7 bases aligning to TRBD1. V trimming: 7 bases; J trimming: 9 bases; junction bases outside the gene matches: 9. The CDR3 is 13 amino acids. The V gene's germline CDR1 is MNHNS and CDR2 SASEGT. The CDR3 DNA follows: TGTGCCAGCAAAGGGGGCCTAGGGAGTGAGCAGTTCTTC. Protein sequence: CASKGGLGSEQFF.

This clonotype has just a few counts. The chain combines TRBV11-2 with TRBJ2-5, with D possibly called TRBD1 or TRBD2 (6 bases each). The CDR3 length is 14 residues. V lost 0 bases, J lost 5 bases, and 10 bases lay in between. Germline CDR1 SGHAT, CDR2 FQNNGV. CDR3 in amino acids: CASSLDGGPETQYF. In DNA, the CDR3 is TGTGCCAGCAGCTTAGATGGGGGGCCGGAGACCCAGTACTTC. Full variable domain (rest looked up from reference TRBV11-2 and TRBJ2-5): EAGVAQSPRYKIIEKRQSVAFWCNPISGHATLYWYQQILGQGPKLLIQFQNNGVVDDSQLPKDRFSAERLKGVDSTLKIQPAKLEDSAVYLCASSLDGGPETQYFGPGTRLLVL.

This chain connects TRBV20-1 to TRBJ2-5; D unclear. The germline V gene encodes CDR1 DFQATT and CDR2 SNEGSKA (reference sequence). The CDR3 consists of 15 residues. Trimming cost V 0 bases and J 5 bases, with 16 bases left between them. The CDR3 coding sequence is TGCAGTGCTAGAGATTTTTTAGGGTTTAAGGAGACCCAGTACTTC. It codes for CSARDFLGFKETQYF.

This clonotype was picked up a small number of times. The V call is TRBV6-1, the J call TRBJ1-5; no clear D. The germline V gene encodes CDR1 MNHNS and CDR2 SASEGT. With 8 bases removed from V and 5 bases from J, the gap between germline ends came to 16 bases. There are 14 residues in the CDR3. The CDR3 coding sequence is TGTGCCAGCGTAAGCTCGGGTGGAGATCAGCCCCAGCATTTT. Its protein is CASVSSGGDQPQHF.

This clonotype was seen only a few times. This sequence joins TRBV5-8 and TRBJ1-1; unclear D gene. Trimming left V 6 bases short and J 0 bases short, with 9 bases between. The germline CDR1 and CDR2 sequences are SGHTS and YDEGEE. The CDR3 sequence is 13 residues long. CDR3 in amino acids: CASTNSVNTEAFF. CDR3 in DNA: TGTGCCAGCACCAATTCCGTGAACACTGAAGCTTTCTTT.

This clonotype was counted only a few times. The rearrangement joins TRBV29-1 to TRBJ1-1; possible D gene TRBD1, 6 bases. Trimming took off 2 bases at V and 1 base at J, with 17 bases between the two ends. Germline assignment: CDR1 SQVTM and CDR2 ANQGSEA. The CDR3 spans 16 residues. The CDR3 DNA reads as TGCAGCGTTGAAAAAGGCCGGGGGCCCGGGAACACTGAAGCTTTCTTT. This codes for CSVEKGRGPGNTEAFF.

A remark on this clonotype: At one end the junction does not follow the germline gene, possibly because of a read error. This chain connects TRBV12-3 or TRBV12-4 to TRBJ2-3; 13 bases map to TRBD2. The CDR3 is 18 amino acids. CDR3 coding DNA: TGTACCAGCAGGGAATCCAGGACTAGCGGGAGTGTCACAGATACGCAGTATTTT. This encodes CTSRESRTSGSVTDTQYF.

In its sample, this clonotype was seen a few times. The chain couples TRBV2 to TRBJ2-7; 12 bases match TRBD2. Trimming took 7 bases from V and 3 from J; bases not matched to a gene: 16. The V gene's germline CDR1 is SNHLY and CDR2 FYNNEI. This CDR3 region has 18 residues. The CDR3 region is CASTRARLAGVYIYEQYV. The CDR3 bases are TGTGCCAGCACTCGGGCCCGACTAGCGGGAGTTTATATCTACGAGCAGTACGTC.

V is TRBV6-2 or TRBV6-3 and J is TRBJ1-5, with D hard to call. Trimming removed 6 bases from V and 7 bases from J, with 7 bases in between. Germline CDR1 MNHEY, CDR2 SVGEGT. CDR3 length: 11 amino acids. The CDR3, as DNA: TGTGCCAGCAGCGACGGGCAGCCCCAGCATTTT. Translation gives CASSDGQPQHF.

This clonotype was picked up a small number of times. J is TRBJ2-1 and V is TRBV7-2; the match to TRBD1 covers 9 bases. The CDR3 runs to 13 residues. Germline-derived CDR1 and CDR2 are SGHTA and FQGNSA. The J segment lost 7 bases and the V segment lost 5 bases, leaving 3 bases of the junction unmatched. For the CDR3, the DNA is TGTGCCAGCAGCGCAGACAGGGGGAATGAGCAGTTCTTC. Its translation is CASSADRGNEQFF. Using reference TRBV7-2 and TRBJ2-1 for the parts outside the CDR3, the full variable domain is GAGVSQSPSNKVTEKGKDVELRCDPISGHTALYWYRQSLGQGLEFLIYFQGNSAPDKSGLPSDRFSAERTGGSVSTLTIQRTQQEDSAVYLCASSADRGNEQFFGPGTRLTVL.

The chain has TRBV15 and TRBJ2-6; D call uncertain. The V and J ends lost 0 bases and 4 bases respectively, with 22 bases between them. This CDR3 spans 20 amino acids. Germline V gene sequence: CDR1 LNHNV, CDR2 YYDKDF (reference sequence). CDR3 bases: TGTGCCACCAGCAGAGAAATGATAGGGCATTTTTCTGACGGGGCCAACGTCCTGACTTTC. It is translated as CATSREMIGHFSDGANVLTF.

This clonotype was detected a few times. The rearrangement joins TRBV7-9 to TRBJ2-7; no firm D call. V lost 1 base, J lost 3 bases, and 10 bases lay in between. Germline V gene data show CDR1 as SEHNR and CDR2 as FQNEAQ (reference sequence). The CDR3 spans 14 residues. Here the CDR3 reads CASSLEFPIYEQYF. For the CDR3, the DNA is TGTGCCAGCAGCTTAGAGTTCCCTATCTACGAGCAGTACTTC.

This chain connects TRBV5-1 to TRBJ2-2; either TRBD1 or TRBD2 may fit D (5 bases each). CDR3 size: 14 residues. The V gene's germline CDR1 is SGHRS and CDR2 YFSETQ. The V gene lost 4 bases and the J gene lost 7 bases, with 14 bases spanning the gap. The CDR3 DNA is TGCGCCAGCAGCAGTCCGGGACGGGGCGGGGAGCTGTTTTTT. It translates to CASSSPGRGGELFF.

This sequence joins TRBV18 and TRBJ1-1; possible D gene TRBD1, 5 bases. This CDR3 region has 14 residues. V gave up 6 bases and J gave up 3 bases, with 14 bases separating them. Germline V lookup: CDR1 KGHSH, CDR2 LQKENI. DNA for the CDR3: TGTGCCAGCTCCCCAAAATCGGGGGACACTGAAGCTTTCTTT. Its translation: CASSPKSGDTEAFF.

This clonotype was recorded at least ten times. The gene calls are TRBV7-2 and TRBJ2-5; the D gene is possibly TRBD2 (6 bases). The germline V gene has CDR1 SGHTA and CDR2 FQGNSA. The CDR3 is 13 residues long. Trimming pared 3 bases from V and 5 bases from J, leaving 10 bases between. CDR3: CASSLRGRETQYF. The CDR3 DNA is TGTGCCAGCAGCTTGCGGGGCCGGGAGACCCAGTACTTC.

This chain uses TRBV29-1 with TRBJ2-2; D perhaps matches TRBD1 (6 bases). Germline V gene data show CDR1 as SQVTM and CDR2 as ANQGSEA. The V end lost 7 bases, the J end lost 1 base, and 13 bases lay between the germline ends. This CDR3 contains 14 residues. The CDR3 reads CSAVRQVNTGELFF. DNA for the CDR3: TGCAGCGCCGTTCGACAGGTGAACACCGGGGAGCTGTTTTTT.

V gene TRBV5-1 combines with J gene TRBJ2-7; D is undetermined. V lost 4 bases and J 3 bases, leaving 14 bases between the germline ends. In germline, CDR1 is SGHRS, CDR2 YFSETQ. CDR3 size: 14 residues. CDR3 bases: TGCGCCAGCAGCCGAAATTTAGAGATCTACGAGCAGTACTTC. This gives the protein CASSRNLEIYEQYF.